A selection of T cell receptor beta chains follows, all from one sample in a study of T cells after yellow fever vaccination. TCRdb re-derived calls from the 5' RACE reads in MiXCR, one entry per CDR3 protein. The sample consists of about 300,000 distinct CDR3 sequences, approximately 10% of them appearing once. The material was CD4+ T cells sorted from PBMCs, obtained 5 days after the yellow fever booster vaccination. All receptors derive from a man younger than 35 who received the YFV17D yellow fever vaccine. CDR3s include the opening cysteine and the closing phenylalanine or tryptophan. Fields, in order: CDR3 length, V gene, J gene, D gene, clone size, CDR3 protein, CDR3 DNA. D genes are given only for firm matches. Where a row states a size, it is once, few, many or the class of an expanded clone; other rows omit it.

length: 15
V: TRBV7-9
J: TRBJ1-1
D: TRBD1
size: many
CDR3: CASSLRGQGNTEAFF
DNA: TGTGCCAGCAGCTTACGAGGACAGGGGAACACTGAAGCTTTCTTT

length: 14
V: TRBV2
J: TRBJ2-5
D: TRBD2
size: once
CDR3: CASRPGVGRETQYF
DNA: TGTGCCAGCAGGCCCGGGGTCGGGAGGGAGACCCAGTACTTC

length: 15
V: TRBV28
J: TRBJ1-4
D: TRBD1
size: many
CDR3: CASTLTGTANEKLFF
DNA: TGTGCCAGCACCCTAACCGGGACAGCTAATGAAAAACTGTTTTTT

length: 14
V: TRBV7-2
J: TRBJ2-5
D: .
size: .
CDR3: CASSLLAGRGTQYF
DNA: TGTGCCAGCAGCTTACTCGCCGGTCGGGGGACCCAGTACTTC

length: 13
V: TRBV20-1
J: TRBJ1-1
D: .
size: few
CDR3: CSASRGMGTEAFF
DNA: TGCAGTGCTAGTCGGGGGATGGGCACTGAAGCTTTCTTT

length: 15
V: TRBV7-9
J: TRBJ2-3
D: .
size: many
CDR3: CASSGRQVSTDTQYF
DNA: TGTGCCAGCAGCGGTCGACAGGTTAGCACAGATACGCAGTATTTT

length: 15
V: TRBV30
J: TRBJ1-5
D: .
size: .
CDR3: CAWSTGGNSNQPQHF
DNA: TGTGCCTGGAGTACGGGGGGTAATAGCAATCAGCCCCAGCATTTT

length: 14
V: TRBV9
J: TRBJ1-2
D: TRBD1
size: .
CDR3: CASSRGQGAGGYTF
DNA: TGTGCCAGCAGCCGTGGACAGGGGGCGGGTGGCTACACCTTC

length: 14
V: TRBV7-8
J: TRBJ2-7
D: .
size: few
CDR3: CASSHGGVEDEQYF
DNA: TGTGCCAGCAGCCACGGGGGAGTGGAGGACGAGCAGTACTTC

length: 14
V: TRBV5-1
J: TRBJ2-1
D: TRBD1
size: many
CDR3: CASTRDRGVDEQFF
DNA: TGCGCCAGCACCCGGGACAGGGGTGTCGATGAGCAGTTCTTC

length: 17
V: TRBV5-4
J: TRBJ2-2
D: TRBD2
size: many
CDR3: CASSVGLAGSNTGELFF
DNA: TGTGCCAGCAGCGTGGGACTAGCGGGGTCGAACACCGGGGAGCTGTTTTTT

length: 12
V: TRBV6-6
J: TRBJ1-2
D: .
size: many
CDR3: CASSSGDYGYTF
DNA: TGTGCCAGCAGTTCGGGAGACTATGGCTACACCTTC

length: 17
V: TRBV19
J: TRBJ1-5
D: .
size: few
CDR3: CASSIDSGTLSNQPQHF
DNA: TGTGCCAGTAGTATAGATTCCGGGACCCTTAGCAATCAGCCCCAGCATTTT

length: 14
V: TRBV5-1
J: TRBJ2-3
D: TRBD1
size: .
CDR3: CASSSQGLQDTQYF
DNA: TGCGCCAGCAGCTCACAGGGGCTACAAGATACGCAGTATTTT

length: 14
V: TRBV27
J: TRBJ1-5
D: .
size: many
CDR3: CASSTNRVGQPQHF
DNA: TGTGCCAGCAGTACAAACAGGGTAGGCCAGCCCCAGCATTTT

length: 15
V: TRBV2
J: TRBJ2-1
D: .
size: .
CDR3: CASSEVLGANNEQFF
DNA: TGTGCCAGCAGTGAAGTGCTGGGGGCGAACAATGAGCAGTTCTTC

length: 15
V: TRBV7-7
J: TRBJ2-5
D: .
size: few
CDR3: CASSLASRGIETQYF
DNA: TGTGCTAGCAGCTTAGCCTCTCGGGGGATCGAGACCCAGTACTTC

length: 14
V: TRBV3-1
J: TRBJ2-3
D: .
size: few
CDR3: CASSQDAGPDTQYF
DNA: TGTGCCAGCAGCCAAGATGCAGGGCCAGATACGCAGTATTTT

length: 20
V: TRBV5-5
J: TRBJ2-1
D: .
size: few
CDR3: CASSLGRSRRGPSSYNEQFF
DNA: TGTGCCAGCAGCTTAGGTCGTAGCAGGAGGGGTCCGAGCTCCTACAATGAGCAGTTCTTC

length: 15
V: TRBV19
J: TRBJ1-5
D: .
size: few
CDR3: CASSPRDISNQPQHF
DNA: TGTGCCAGTAGCCCGAGGGACATCAGCAATCAGCCCCAGCATTTT

length: 11
V: TRBV20-1
J: TRBJ2-1
D: .
size: .
CDR3: CSAQGYNEQFF
DNA: TGCAGTGCTCAGGGTTACAATGAGCAGTTCTTC

length: 14
V: TRBV15
J: TRBJ1-1
D: TRBD1
size: many
CDR3: CATSVDRGRTEAFF
DNA: TGTGCCACCAGCGTCGACAGGGGGAGGACTGAAGCTTTCTTT

length: 15
V: TRBV18
J: TRBJ2-3
D: TRBD1
size: few
CDR3: CASSLGQLGTDTQYF
DNA: TGTGCCAGCTCACTGGGACAGCTCGGCACAGATACGCAGTATTTT

length: 13
V: TRBV3-1
J: TRBJ2-3
D: .
size: few
CDR3: CASSHSGTDTQYF
DNA: TGTGCCAGCAGCCACAGCGGGACAGATACGCAGTATTTT

length: 13
V: TRBV12-3/TRBV12-4
J: TRBJ1-1
D: TRBD1
size: many
CDR3: CASGDRLNTEAFF
DNA: TGTGCCAGCGGGGACAGGTTGAACACTGAAGCTTTCTTT

length: 15
V: TRBV5-6
J: TRBJ1-2
D: .
size: few
CDR3: CASSSLSGGNYGYTF
DNA: TGTGCCAGCAGCTCCCTATCCGGGGGGAACTATGGCTACACCTTC

length: 15
V: TRBV5-5
J: TRBJ1-2
D: TRBD1
size: few
CDR3: CASSRGVTGVDGYTF
DNA: TGTGCCAGCAGCAGGGGGGTAACAGGGGTGGATGGCTACACCTTC

length: 13
V: TRBV10-2
J: TRBJ2-3
D: .
size: .
CDR3: CASKGRPTDTQYF
DNA: TGCGCCAGCAAGGGCAGGCCCACAGATACGCAGTATTTT

length: 15
V: TRBV4-2
J: TRBJ2-3
D: .
size: many
CDR3: CASSQRAESTDTQYF
DNA: TGTGCCAGCAGCCAAAGGGCGGAAAGCACAGATACGCAGTATTTT

length: 15
V: TRBV3-1
J: TRBJ2-7
D: TRBD2
size: .
CDR3: CASSQDPGTSYEQYF
DNA: TGTGCCAGCAGCCAAGATCCCGGGACTAGCTACGAGCAGTACTTC

length: 13
V: TRBV5-1
J: TRBJ1-1
D: .
size: few
CDR3: CASSREGSTEAFF
DNA: TGCGCCAGCAGCCGGGAAGGGAGCACTGAAGCTTTCTTT

length: 15
V: TRBV7-9
J: TRBJ2-3
D: TRBD2
size: .
CDR3: CASRSLAGDTDTQYF
DNA: TGTGCCAGCAGATCTCTAGCGGGGGACACAGATACGCAGTATTTT

length: 14
V: TRBV7-2
J: TRBJ2-7
D: TRBD2
size: few
CDR3: CASSQIPGLAEQYF
DNA: TGTGCCAGCAGCCAGATTCCGGGACTAGCGGAGCAGTACTTC

length: 16
V: TRBV20-1
J: TRBJ2-2
D: TRBD2
size: few
CDR3: CSAPKGLAVNTGELFF
DNA: TGCAGTGCTCCAAAGGGACTAGCGGTGAACACCGGGGAGCTGTTTTTT

length: 12
V: TRBV24-1
J: TRBJ2-1
D: .
size: few
CDR3: CATSFQGNEQFF
DNA: TGTGCCACCAGTTTTCAAGGGAATGAGCAGTTCTTC

length: 15
V: TRBV6-1
J: TRBJ2-3
D: .
size: .
CDR3: CASSEPRGHTDTQYF
DNA: TGTGCCAGCAGTGAACCCAGGGGACACACAGATACGCAGTATTTT

length: 15
V: TRBV3-1
J: TRBJ1-2
D: TRBD1
size: .
CDR3: CASSPSTGANYGYTF
DNA: TGTGCCAGCAGCCCCTCGACAGGGGCAAACTATGGCTACACCTTC

length: 13
V: TRBV30
J: TRBJ2-7
D: .
size: .
CDR3: CAWKGTAGLEQYF
DNA: TGTGCCTGGAAAGGGACCGCGGGATTGGAGCAGTACTTC

length: 15
V: TRBV5-6
J: TRBJ1-1
D: .
size: .
CDR3: CASSLATVGNTEAFF
DNA: TGTGCCAGCAGCTTGGCCACTGTTGGGAACACTGAAGCTTTCTTT

length: 15
V: TRBV4-2
J: TRBJ2-3
D: TRBD2
size: many
CDR3: CASSQGSGGTDTQYF
DNA: TGTGCCAGCAGCCAAGGAAGCGGGGGTACAGATACGCAGTATTTT

length: 16
V: TRBV4-2
J: TRBJ2-2
D: TRBD1
size: .
CDR3: CASTTIRTGVTGELFF
DNA: TGTGCCAGCACAACCATCAGGACAGGGGTCACCGGGGAGCTGTTTTTT

length: 13
V: TRBV12-3/TRBV12-4
J: TRBJ1-2
D: .
size: many
CDR3: CASRVPGERGYTF
DNA: TGTGCCAGCAGGGTGCCTGGGGAACGGGGCTACACCTTC

length: 18
V: TRBV20-1
J: TRBJ2-3
D: TRBD2
size: few
CDR3: CSAMGEAGGSSSTDTQYF
DNA: TGCAGTGCTATGGGTGAGGCGGGGGGATCCTCTAGCACAGATACGCAGTATTTT

length: 15
V: TRBV12-3/TRBV12-4
J: TRBJ2-1
D: .
size: few
CDR3: CASSLGASRYNEQFF
DNA: TGTGCCAGCAGTTTAGGGGCTAGCCGGTACAATGAGCAGTTCTTC

length: 16
V: TRBV6-1
J: TRBJ1-1
D: .
size: .
CDR3: CASIAPQVSVRTEAFF
DNA: TGTGCCAGCATCGCGCCCCAGGTGTCGGTACGCACTGAAGCTTTCTTT

length: 15
V: TRBV7-2
J: TRBJ2-1
D: .
size: few
CDR3: CASSRGSPDGNEQFF
DNA: TGTGCCAGCAGCCGGGGGTCCCCCGACGGGAATGAGCAGTTCTTC

length: 17
V: TRBV10-3
J: TRBJ1-1
D: TRBD1
size: many
CDR3: CAISEGMQGQGNTEAFF
DNA: TGTGCCATCAGTGAGGGGATGCAGGGACAGGGGAACACTGAAGCTTTCTTT

length: 14
V: TRBV5-1
J: TRBJ1-1
D: TRBD1
size: many
CDR3: CASSPGTGGTEAFF
DNA: TGCGCCAGCAGCCCCGGGACAGGGGGGACTGAAGCTTTCTTT

length: 14
V: TRBV12-3/TRBV12-4
J: TRBJ1-6
D: .
size: .
CDR3: CASSLKRGDSPLHF
DNA: TGTGCCAGCAGTTTAAAACGGGGGGATTCACCCCTCCACTTT

length: 14
V: TRBV5-1
J: TRBJ1-4
D: .
size: .
CDR3: CASREAPTNEKLFF
DNA: TGCGCCAGCAGGGAGGCCCCAACTAATGAAAAACTGTTTTTT

length: 15
V: TRBV28
J: TRBJ1-4
D: .
size: .
CDR3: CASSLVGPPRQKLFF
DNA: TGTGCCAGCAGTTTAGTAGGCCCGCCCAGGCAAAAACTGTTTTTT

length: 13
V: TRBV29-1
J: TRBJ1-5
D: .
size: few
CDR3: CSVGPPPNQPQHF
DNA: TGCAGCGTTGGGCCCCCACCGAATCAGCCCCAGCATTTT

length: 13
V: TRBV6-2/TRBV6-3
J: TRBJ1-2
D: .
size: .
CDR3: CASKKVGNYGYTF
DNA: TGTGCCAGCAAGAAGGTGGGGAACTATGGCTACACCTTC